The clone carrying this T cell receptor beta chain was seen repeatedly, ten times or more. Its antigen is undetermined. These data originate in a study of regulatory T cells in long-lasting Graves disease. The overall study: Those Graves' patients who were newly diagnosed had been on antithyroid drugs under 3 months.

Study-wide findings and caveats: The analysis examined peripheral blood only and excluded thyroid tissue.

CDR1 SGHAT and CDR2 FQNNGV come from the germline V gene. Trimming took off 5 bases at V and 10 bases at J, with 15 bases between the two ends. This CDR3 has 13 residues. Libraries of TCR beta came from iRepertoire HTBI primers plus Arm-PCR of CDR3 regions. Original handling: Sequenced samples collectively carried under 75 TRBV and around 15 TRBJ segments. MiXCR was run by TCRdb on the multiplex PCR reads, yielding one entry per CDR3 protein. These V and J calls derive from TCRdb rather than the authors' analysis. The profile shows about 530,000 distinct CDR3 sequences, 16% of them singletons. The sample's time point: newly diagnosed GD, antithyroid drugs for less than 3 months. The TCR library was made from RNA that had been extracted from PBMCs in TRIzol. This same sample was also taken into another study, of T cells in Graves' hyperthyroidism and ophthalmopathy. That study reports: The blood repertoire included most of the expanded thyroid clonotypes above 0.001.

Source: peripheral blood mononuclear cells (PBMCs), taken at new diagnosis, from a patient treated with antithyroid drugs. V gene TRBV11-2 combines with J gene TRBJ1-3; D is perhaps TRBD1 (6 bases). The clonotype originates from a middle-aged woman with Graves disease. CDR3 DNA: TGTGCCAGCAGCGGACTTACAGGGTATACCATATATTTT. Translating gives CASSGLTGYTIYF.